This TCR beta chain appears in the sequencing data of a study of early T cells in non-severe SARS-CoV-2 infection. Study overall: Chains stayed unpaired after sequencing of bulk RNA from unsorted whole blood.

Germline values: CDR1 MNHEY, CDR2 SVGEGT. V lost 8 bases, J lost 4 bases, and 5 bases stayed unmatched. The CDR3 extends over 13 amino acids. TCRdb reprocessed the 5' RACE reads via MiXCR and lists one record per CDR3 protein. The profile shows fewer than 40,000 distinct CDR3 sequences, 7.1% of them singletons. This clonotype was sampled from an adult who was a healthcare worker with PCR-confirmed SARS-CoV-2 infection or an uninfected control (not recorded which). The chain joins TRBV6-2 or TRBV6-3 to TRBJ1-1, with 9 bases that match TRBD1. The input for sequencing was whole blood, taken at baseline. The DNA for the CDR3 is TGTGCCAGCGGACAGGGGAGGGTCACTGAAGCTTTCTTT. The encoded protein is CASGQGRVTEAFF.